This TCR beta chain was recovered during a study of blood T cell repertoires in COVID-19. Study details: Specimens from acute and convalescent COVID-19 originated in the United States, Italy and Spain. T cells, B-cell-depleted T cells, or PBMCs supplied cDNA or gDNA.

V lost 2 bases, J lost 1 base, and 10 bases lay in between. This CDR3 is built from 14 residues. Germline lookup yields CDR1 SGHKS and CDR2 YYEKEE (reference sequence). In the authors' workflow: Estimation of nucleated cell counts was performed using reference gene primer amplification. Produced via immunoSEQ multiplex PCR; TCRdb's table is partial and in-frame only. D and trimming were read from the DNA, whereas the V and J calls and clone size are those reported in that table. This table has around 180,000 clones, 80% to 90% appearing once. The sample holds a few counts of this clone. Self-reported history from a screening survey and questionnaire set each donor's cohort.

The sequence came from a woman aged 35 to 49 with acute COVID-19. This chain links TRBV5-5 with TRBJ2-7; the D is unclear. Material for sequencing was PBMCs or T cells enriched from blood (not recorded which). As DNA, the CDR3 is TGTGCCAGCAGCTTTTCAGGTCTTTCCTACGAGCAGTACTTC. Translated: CASSFSGLSYEQYF.